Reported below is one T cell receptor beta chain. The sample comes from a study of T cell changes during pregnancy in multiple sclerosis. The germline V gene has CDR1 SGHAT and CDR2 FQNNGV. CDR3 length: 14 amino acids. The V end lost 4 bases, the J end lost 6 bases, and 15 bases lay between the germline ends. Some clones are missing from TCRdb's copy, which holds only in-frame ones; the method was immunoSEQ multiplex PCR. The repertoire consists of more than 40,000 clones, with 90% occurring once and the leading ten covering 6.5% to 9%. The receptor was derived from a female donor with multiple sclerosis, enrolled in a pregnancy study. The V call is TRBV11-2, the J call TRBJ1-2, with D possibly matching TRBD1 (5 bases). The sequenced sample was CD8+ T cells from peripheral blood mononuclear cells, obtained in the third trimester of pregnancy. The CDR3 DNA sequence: TGTGCCAGCAGCTCCCCAGGCGGAGGGGATGGCTACACCTTC. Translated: CASSSPGGGDGYTF.